A selection of T cell receptor beta chains follows, all from one sample in a study of T cell changes during pregnancy in multiple sclerosis. Clones were read by immunoSEQ multiplex PCR, and TCRdb kept only the in-frame ones, dropping some. The repertoire consists of about 20,000 clones, with 89% occurring once and the leading ten covering approximately 7.5%. Sequencing was performed on CD8+ T cells from peripheral blood mononuclear cells, taken in the second trimester of pregnancy. These receptors originate from a female donor in good health, enrolled as a control in a pregnancy study. Each CDR3 is given with its conserved first and last residue. The D gene is left open where the match is weak. Only part of the rows carry a size: once, few, many, or a class if the clone is expanded.

CASSGPGDTGELFF | TGTGCCAGCAGTGGTCCGGGGGACACCGGGGAGCTGTTTTTT | once | TRBJ2-2 | NA | TRBV25-1
CASSLYGSSYEQYF | TGTGCCAGCAGCCTCTATGGGAGCTCCTACGAGCAGTACTTC | NA | TRBJ2-7 | NA | TRBV7-9
CASSFEGQGVWEQYF | TGTGCCAGCAGCTTCGAAGGACAGGGCGTATGGGAGCAGTACTTC | NA | TRBJ2-7 | TRBD1 | TRBV13
CAWSPLLGQGYEQFF | TGTGCCTGGAGTCCCCTTTTAGGACAGGGCTATGAGCAGTTCTTC | NA | TRBJ2-1 | TRBD1 | TRBV30
CASSLGTTHIQYF | TGTGCCAGCAGCTTAGGGACAACGCACATTCAGTACTTC | NA | TRBJ2-4 | NA | TRBV7-9
CASSSQGYQETQYF | TGTGCCAGCAGCTCACAGGGGTACCAAGAGACCCAGTACTTC | NA | TRBJ2-5 | TRBD1 | TRBV7-8
CASSLGQGGYEQYF | TGTGCCAGCAGTTTAGGACAGGGTGGGTACGAGCAGTACTTC | NA | TRBJ2-7 | TRBD1 | TRBV27
CASSLDRTSGRRYEQYF | TGTGCCAGCAGCTTGGATCGTACTAGCGGGAGAAGGTACGAGCAGTACTTC | NA | TRBJ2-7 | TRBD2 | TRBV5-6
CASSLTRRDYTGELFF | TGTGCCAGCAGCTTGACTAGGAGGGATTACACCGGGGAGCTGTTTTTT | NA | TRBJ2-2 | NA | TRBV5-6
CASSSLTGSYGYTF | TGTGCCAGCAGTTCCCTGACAGGGAGCTATGGCTACACCTTC | NA | TRBJ1-2 | TRBD1 | TRBV27
CASSLRTSAEGEQFF | TGTGCCAGCAGCCTCCGGACTAGCGCGGAGGGTGAGCAGTTCTTC | NA | TRBJ2-1 | TRBD2 | TRBV5-6
CASSLDRDQETQYF | TGTGCCAGCAGTTTGGACAGGGATCAAGAGACCCAGTACTTC | NA | TRBJ2-5 | TRBD1 | TRBV27
CASSHSGSYEQYF | TGTGCCAGTAGCCATAGCGGGAGTTACGAGCAGTACTTC | NA | TRBJ2-7 | TRBD2 | TRBV19
CASSSGTSNEQFF | TGTGCCAGCAGCTCCGGGACTAGCAATGAGCAGTTCTTC | NA | TRBJ2-1 | TRBD2 | TRBV7-9
CASSPAGLNTEAFF | TGTGCCAGCAGTCCGGCGGGTTTGAACACTGAAGCTTTCTTT | once | TRBJ1-1 | NA | TRBV27
CVSSTGNSPLHF | TGTGTCAGTAGTACGGGGAATTCACCCCTCCACTTT | NA | TRBJ1-6 | NA | TRBV19
CASSQVPLAGGPGEQFF | TGCGCCAGCAGCCAAGTCCCCCTAGCGGGAGGCCCGGGTGAGCAGTTCTTC | once | TRBJ2-1 | TRBD2 | TRBV4-1
CASSEEEGGGNNEQFF | TGTGCCAGCAGTGAAGAAGAGGGTGGGGGGAACAATGAGCAGTTCTTC | NA | TRBJ2-1 | NA | TRBV6-1
CASSYYTGGAEAFF | TGTGCCAGCAGTTACTATACCGGGGGGGCTGAAGCTTTCTTT | NA | TRBJ1-1 | NA | TRBV6-5
CASAGQGAYNEQFF | TGTGCCAGCGCCGGACAGGGGGCATACAATGAGCAGTTCTTC | NA | TRBJ2-1 | TRBD1 | TRBV6-1
CASSRPASRPEEEKLFF | TGTGCCAGCAGTCGTCCGGCCTCGAGACCTGAGGAGGAAAAACTGTTTTTT | few | TRBJ1-4 | NA | TRBV7-9
CASSRGLAGRAGNEQFF | TGCGCCAGCAGCCGAGGACTAGCGGGACGGGCGGGCAATGAGCAGTTCTTC | NA | TRBJ2-1 | TRBD2 | TRBV4-1
CASSPLERYTF | TGTGCCAGCAGCCCCCTAGAGCGCTACACCTTC | NA | TRBJ1-2 | NA | TRBV7-9
CASSVGGTVEQYF | TGTGCCAGCAGCGTAGGAGGGACAGTAGAGCAGTACTTC | NA | TRBJ2-7 | TRBD1 | TRBV9
CASSGVIWQGQETQYF | TGTGCCAGCAGTGGGGTGATTTGGCAGGGACAAGAGACCCAGTACTTC | medium-sized | TRBJ2-5 | NA | TRBV2
CASSLLERGRETQYF | TGCGCCAGCAGCTTGCTCGAGCGGGGGAGGGAGACCCAGTACTTC | NA | TRBJ2-5 | TRBD2 | TRBV5-1
CATIGGQGSVFGVGQYF | TGTGCCACCATTGGCGGACAGGGCTCAGTCTTCGGAGTGGGGCAGTACTTC | NA | TRBJ2-7 | TRBD1 | TRBV10-3
CASQWGAGPTDTQYF | TGTGCCTCACAATGGGGAGCGGGACCCACAGATACGCAGTATTTT | NA | TRBJ2-3 | TRBD2 | TRBV6-1
CASSLTSGTHNEQFF | TGTGCCAGCAGCTTGACTAGCGGGACACACAATGAGCAGTTCTTC | once | TRBJ2-1 | TRBD2 | TRBV7-2
CASSLTGRVNEQYF | TGTGCCAGCAGCTTGACAGGGCGAGTCAACGAGCAGTACTTC | NA | TRBJ2-7 | NA | TRBV5-6
CASSPHSSNQPQHF | TGTGCCAGCTCACCTCACAGCAGTAATCAGCCCCAGCATTTT | NA | TRBJ1-5 | NA | TRBV18
CASSFGEGGELFF | TGTGCCAGCAGTTTCGGCGAGGGCGGGGAGCTGTTTTTT | NA | TRBJ2-2 | NA | TRBV27
CASSIVAGGLNEQFF | TGTGCCAGTAGTATAGTAGCGGGGGGTTTAAATGAGCAGTTCTTC | NA | TRBJ2-1 | TRBD2 | TRBV19
CASRAGWGVSEQFF | TGTGCCAGCAGGGCTGGATGGGGGGTGAGTGAGCAGTTCTTC | NA | TRBJ2-1 | NA | TRBV28
CASSVVSGGGDEQFF | TGTGCCAGCAGCGTAGTTTCGGGAGGGGGCGATGAGCAGTTCTTC | once | TRBJ2-1 | NA | TRBV9
CASSEDQGSSGNTIYF | TGTGCCAGCAGTGAAGATCAGGGTTCGTCCGGAAACACCATATATTTT | NA | TRBJ1-3 | NA | TRBV6-1